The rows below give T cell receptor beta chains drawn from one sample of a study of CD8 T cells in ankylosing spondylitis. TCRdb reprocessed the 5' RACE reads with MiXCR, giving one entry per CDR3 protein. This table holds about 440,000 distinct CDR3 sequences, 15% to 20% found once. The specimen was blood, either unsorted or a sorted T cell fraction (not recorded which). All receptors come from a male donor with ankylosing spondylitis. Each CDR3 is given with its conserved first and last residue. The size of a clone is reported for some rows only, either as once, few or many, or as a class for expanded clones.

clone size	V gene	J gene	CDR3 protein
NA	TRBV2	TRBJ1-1	CASSQGQRTEAFF
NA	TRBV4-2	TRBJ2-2	CASSKLAGFPNTGELFF
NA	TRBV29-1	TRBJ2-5	CSHPGGGETQYF
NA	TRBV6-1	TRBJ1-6	CASSPRGTGSPLHF
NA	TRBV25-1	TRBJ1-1	CASSEFPPQGSNTEAFF
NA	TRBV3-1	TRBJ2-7	CASSQQGSIYEQYF
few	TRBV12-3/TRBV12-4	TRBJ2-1	CASSTSGVSNEQFF
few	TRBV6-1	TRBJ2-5	CASSEDRAETQYF
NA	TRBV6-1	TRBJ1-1	CASSRGTGSGGTEAFF
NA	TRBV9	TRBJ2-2	CASSVDQNTGELFF
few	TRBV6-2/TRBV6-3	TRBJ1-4	CASSYSGTPQLGTLRLKLFF
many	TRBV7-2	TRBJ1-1	CASSLGQGRSEAFF
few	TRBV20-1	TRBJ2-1	CSAREGLAGARQFF
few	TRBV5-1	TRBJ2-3	CASSWAQVFEGQYF
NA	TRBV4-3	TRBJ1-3	CASSPGVRDTIYF
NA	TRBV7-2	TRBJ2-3	CASRSMRGLDTQYF
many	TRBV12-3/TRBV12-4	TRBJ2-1	CASRAGPSSYNEQFF
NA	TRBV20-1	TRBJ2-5	CSARPGAETQYF
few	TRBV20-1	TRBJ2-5	CSAGGQESQYF
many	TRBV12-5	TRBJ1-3	CASGPPHGNTIYF
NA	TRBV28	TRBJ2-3	CASSSPGTGVTDTQYF
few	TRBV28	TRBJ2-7	CASSPTGGGRNEQYF
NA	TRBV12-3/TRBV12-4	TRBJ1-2	CASSLRDRALNYGYTF
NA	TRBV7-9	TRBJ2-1	CASTPIERDWDEQFF
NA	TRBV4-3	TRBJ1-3	CASSQESLSGNTIYF
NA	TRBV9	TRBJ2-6	CASSLRGQLSGANVLTF
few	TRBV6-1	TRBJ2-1	CASRGLAGESSYNEQFF
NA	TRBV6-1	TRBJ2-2	CASSATPANTGELFF
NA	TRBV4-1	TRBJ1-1	CASSQEWGRRGTEAFF
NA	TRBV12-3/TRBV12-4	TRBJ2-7	CASRTGGGTSDEQYF
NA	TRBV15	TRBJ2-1	CATSQGGSYNEQFF
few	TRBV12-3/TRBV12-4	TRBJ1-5	CASRRRLDQPQHF
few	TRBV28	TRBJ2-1	CASRPGLGPRRLEQFF
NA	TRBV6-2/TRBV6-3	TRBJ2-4	CASSYGGPVAKNIQYF
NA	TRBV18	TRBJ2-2	CASSPATGPTGELFF
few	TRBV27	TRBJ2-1	CASSPIIKAGGRYNEQFF
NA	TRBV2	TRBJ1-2	CASSEGIGQGAWGYTF
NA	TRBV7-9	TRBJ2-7	CASSLNLGDYEQYF
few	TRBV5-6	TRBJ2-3	CASSLWTGASTDTQYF
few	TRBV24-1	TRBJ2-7	CATSDRDRGAYEQYF
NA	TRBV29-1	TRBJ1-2	CSALTGKNYGYTF
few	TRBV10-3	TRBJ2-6	CATSKSSGANVLTF
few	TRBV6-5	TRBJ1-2	CASSYSMRNGYTF
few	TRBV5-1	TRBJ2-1	CASSPDRGVEQFF
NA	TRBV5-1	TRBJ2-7	CASSFLPANYEQYF
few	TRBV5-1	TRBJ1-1	CASSPRGGFGEAFF
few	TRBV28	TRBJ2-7	CASKFSGTGGEQYF
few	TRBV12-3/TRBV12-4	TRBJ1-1	CASSPNRGGSTEAFF
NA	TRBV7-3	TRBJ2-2	CASSSTSKGGGELFF
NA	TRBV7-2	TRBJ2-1	CGSRRGGLDNEQFF